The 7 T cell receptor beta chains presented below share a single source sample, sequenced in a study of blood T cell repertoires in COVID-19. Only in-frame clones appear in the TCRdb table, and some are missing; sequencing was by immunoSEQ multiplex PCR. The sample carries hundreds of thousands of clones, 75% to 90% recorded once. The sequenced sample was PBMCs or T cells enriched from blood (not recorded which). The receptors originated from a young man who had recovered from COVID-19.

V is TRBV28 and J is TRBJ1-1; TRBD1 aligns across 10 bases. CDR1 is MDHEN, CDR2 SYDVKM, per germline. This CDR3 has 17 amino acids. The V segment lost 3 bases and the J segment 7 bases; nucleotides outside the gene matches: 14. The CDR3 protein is CASSFRQGARAVIEAFF. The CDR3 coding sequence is TGTGCCAGCAGTTTCCGACAGGGGGCGAGGGCGGTGATTGAAGCTTTCTTT. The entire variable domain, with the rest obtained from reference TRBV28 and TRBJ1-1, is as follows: DVKVTQSSRYLVKRTGEKVFLECVQDMDHENMFWYRQDPGLGLRLIYFSYDVKMKEKGDIPEGYSVSREKKERFSLILESASTNQTSMYLCASSFRQGARAVIEAFFGQGTRLTVV.

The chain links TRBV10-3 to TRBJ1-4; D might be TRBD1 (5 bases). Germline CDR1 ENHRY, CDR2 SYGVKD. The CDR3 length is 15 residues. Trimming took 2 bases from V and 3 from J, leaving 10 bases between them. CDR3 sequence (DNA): TGTGCCATCAGTGAGACGGGGGAGGCTAATGAAAAACTGTTTTTT. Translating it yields CAISETGEANEKLFF.

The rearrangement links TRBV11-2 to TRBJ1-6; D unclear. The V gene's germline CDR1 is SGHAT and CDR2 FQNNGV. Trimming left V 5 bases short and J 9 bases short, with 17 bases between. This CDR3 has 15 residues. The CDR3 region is CASSQNGIRGSPLHF. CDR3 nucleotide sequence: TGTGCCAGCAGCCAAAACGGTATCCGGGGTTCACCCCTCCACTTT.

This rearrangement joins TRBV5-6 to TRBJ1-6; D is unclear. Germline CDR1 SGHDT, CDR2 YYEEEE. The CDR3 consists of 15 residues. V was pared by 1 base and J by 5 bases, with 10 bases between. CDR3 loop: CASSLMSVDNSPLHF. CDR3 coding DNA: TGTGCCAGCAGCTTGATGTCTGTAGATAATTCACCCCTCCACTTT. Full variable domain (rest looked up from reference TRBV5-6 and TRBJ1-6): DAGVTQSPTHLIKTRGQQVTLRCSPKSGHDTVSWYQQALGQGPQFIFQYYEEEERQRGNFPDRFSGHQFPNYSSELNVNALLLGDSALYLCASSLMSVDNSPLHFGNGTRLTVT.

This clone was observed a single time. CDR3 sequence (DNA): TGCGCCAGCAGCTTATACGGACTAGCGGGGGGCTCCTACAATGAGCAGTTCTTC. Amino acid sequence: CASSLYGLAGGSYNEQFF. The chain has TRBV5-1 and TRBJ2-1; 14 nucleotides line up with TRBD2. The CDR3 loop spans 18 amino acids. Germline values: CDR1 SGHRS, CDR2 YFSETQ. V was pared by 2 bases and J by 0 bases, with 4 bases of the junction left unmatched.

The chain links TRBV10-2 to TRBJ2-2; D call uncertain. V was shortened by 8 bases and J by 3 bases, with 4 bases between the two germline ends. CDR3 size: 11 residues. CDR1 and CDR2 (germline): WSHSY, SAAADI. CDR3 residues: CASRDTGELFF. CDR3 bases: TGCGCCAGCCGGGACACCGGGGAGCTGTTTTTT.

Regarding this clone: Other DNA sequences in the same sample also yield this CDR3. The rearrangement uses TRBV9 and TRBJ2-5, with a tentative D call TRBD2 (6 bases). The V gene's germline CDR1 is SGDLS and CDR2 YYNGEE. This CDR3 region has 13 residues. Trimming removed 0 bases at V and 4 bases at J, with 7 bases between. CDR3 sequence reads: CASSVGGVETQYF. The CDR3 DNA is TGTGCCAGCAGCGTAGGCGGGGTAGAGACCCAGTACTTC. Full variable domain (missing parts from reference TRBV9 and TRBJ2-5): DSGVTQTPKHLITATGQRVTLRCSPRSGDLSVYWYQQSLDQGLQFLIQYYNGEERAKGNILERFSAQQFPDLHSELNLSSLELGDSALYFCASSVGGVETQYFGPGTRLLVL.